This T cell receptor beta chain was recorded in a study of CD8+ T cells in alopecia areata. Sequencing used cDNA as its template, made by extracting RNA and reverse transcribing it. TCRdb's copy holds only in-frame clones and misses some; the assay was immunoSEQ multiplex PCR. Of about 220,000 clones detected, 50% to 70% appear once; the ten largest clones hold roughly 1.4%. Unmatched junction bases numbered 6, after V lost 3 bases and J lost 6 bases. CDR1 is SNHLY and CDR2 is FYNNEI in the germline V gene. The CDR3 totals 15 residues. Treatment specified: oral pan-JAK inhibitor, 5-10 mg twice daily. This sequence was found in a human donor with alopecia areata. The chain carries TRBV2 and TRBJ2-7; 12 nucleotides agree with TRBD2. The specimen was CD4+ T cells sorted from blood, collected at week 4, from a patient treated with tofacitinib. The CDR3 nucleotides are TGTGCCAGCAGTGAGCTAGCGGGGGGGCTGGGCGAGCAGTACTTC. It yields the protein CASSELAGGLGEQYF.